This is a list of T cell receptor beta chains from one sample in a study of blood T cell repertoires in COVID-19. Generated by immunoSEQ multiplex PCR, the TCRdb table keeps only in-frame clones and is missing some. This table holds around 120,000 clones, 85% to 90% found once. Source material: peripheral blood. The receptors originated from a human donor in a cohort sampled during active COVID-19. CDR3s leave out the opening cysteine and the closing phenylalanine or tryptophan.

cdr3_aa: SVGGGGLLGLGNTDTQY; j_call: TRBJ2-3; v_call: TRBV29-1
cdr3_aa: ASSAGGQAPYNEQF; j_call: TRBJ2-1; v_call: TRBV19
cdr3_aa: ASSSPGYGYT; j_call: TRBJ1-2; v_call: TRBV12-3/TRBV12-4
cdr3_aa: ASNPAGYTEPQH; j_call: TRBJ1-5; v_call: TRBV6-4
cdr3_aa: AINDQGTGDT; j_call: TRBJ1-1; v_call: TRBV10-3
cdr3_aa: ASRRLAGGTDTQY; j_call: TRBJ2-3; v_call: TRBV6-4
cdr3_aa: ASSADRGTNEKLF; j_call: TRBJ1-4; v_call: TRBV5-1
cdr3_aa: ASSTPGMRTGELF; j_call: TRBJ2-2; v_call: TRBV19
cdr3_aa: ASSQQGTMNTEAF; j_call: TRBJ1-1; v_call: TRBV7-9
cdr3_aa: AWSRTSGQETQY; j_call: TRBJ2-5; v_call: TRBV30